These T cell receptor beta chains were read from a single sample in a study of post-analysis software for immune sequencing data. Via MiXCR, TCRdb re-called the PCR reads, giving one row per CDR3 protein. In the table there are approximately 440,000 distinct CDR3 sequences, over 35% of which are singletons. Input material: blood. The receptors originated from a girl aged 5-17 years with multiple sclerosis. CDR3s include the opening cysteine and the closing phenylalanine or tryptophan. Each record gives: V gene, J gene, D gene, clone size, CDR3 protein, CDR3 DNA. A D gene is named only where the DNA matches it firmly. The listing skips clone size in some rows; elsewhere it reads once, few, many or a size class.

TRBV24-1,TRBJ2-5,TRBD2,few,CATSDPGTSGSFETQYF,TGTGCCACCAGTGATCCCGGGACTAGCGGGAGTTTTGAGACCCAGTACTTC
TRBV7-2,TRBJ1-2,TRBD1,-,CASGQGDRGLAPYGYTF,TGTGCCAGCGGACAGGGGGACAGGGGCCTTGCTCCCTATGGCTACACCTTC
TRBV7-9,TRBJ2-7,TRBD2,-,CASSRPGTRNEQYF,TGTGCCAGCAGCCGGCCCGGGACTAGGAACGAGCAGTACTTC
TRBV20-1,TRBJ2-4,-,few,CSAGGQGLAKNIQYF,TGCAGTGCTGGGGGGCAGGGACTAGCCAAAAACATTCAGTACTTC
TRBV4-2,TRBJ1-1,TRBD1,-,CASSQDLWTGGAEAFF,TGTGCCAGCAGCCAAGATCTTTGGACAGGGGGTGCTGAAGCTTTCTTT
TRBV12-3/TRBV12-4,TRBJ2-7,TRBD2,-,CASSFGLAGVGEQYF,TGTGCCAGCAGTTTCGGGCTAGCGGGAGTGGGTGAGCAGTACTTC
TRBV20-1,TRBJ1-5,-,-,CSATPSGGRQPQHF,TGCAGTGCTACTCCCTCGGGGGGTAGGCAGCCCCAGCATTTT
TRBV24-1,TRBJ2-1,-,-,CATSDLVVGGRFNEQFF,TGTGCCACCAGTGATCTTGTCGTCGGAGGGAGGTTCAATGAGCAGTTCTTC
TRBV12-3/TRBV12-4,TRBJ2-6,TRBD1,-,CASSPGQGKGSGANVLTF,TGTGCCAGCAGTCCCGGACAGGGAAAGGGCTCTGGGGCCAACGTCCTGACTTTC
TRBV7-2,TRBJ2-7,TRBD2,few,CASSLVSSGKIYEQYF,TGTGCCAGCAGCTTAGTGTCTAGCGGGAAGATTTACGAGCAGTACTTC
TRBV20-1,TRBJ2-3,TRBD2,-,CSATRTSSTDTQYF,TGCAGTGCTACCCGGACTAGCAGCACAGATACGCAGTATTTT
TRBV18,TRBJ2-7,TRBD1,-,CASSPQVEGDRAEQYF,TGTGCCAGCTCACCACAAGTGGAAGGCGACAGGGCCGAGCAGTACTTC
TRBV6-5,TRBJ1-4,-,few,CASSYSMAGANEKLFF,TGTGCCAGCAGTTACTCGATGGCAGGGGCAAATGAAAAACTGTTTTTT
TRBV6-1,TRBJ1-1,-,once,CASHRPFEGHAGTEAFF,TGTGCCAGCCACCGTCCCTTTGAGGGGCATGCGGGAACTGAAGCTTTCTTT
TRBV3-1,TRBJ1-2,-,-,CASSDPGTVHYGYTF,TGTGCCAGCAGCGACCCCGGGACCGTGCACTATGGCTACACCTTC
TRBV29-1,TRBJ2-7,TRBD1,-,CSVGLTGGSYEQYF,TGCAGCGTTGGCCTAACAGGGGGCAGTTACGAGCAGTACTTC
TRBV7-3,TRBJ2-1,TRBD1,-,CASSLDRGGLEQFF,TGTGCCAGCAGCTTGGACAGGGGGGGCCTCGAGCAGTTCTTC
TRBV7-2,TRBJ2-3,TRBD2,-,CASSLGSGVSTDTQYF,TGTGCCAGCAGCTTAGGTAGCGGGGTTAGCACAGATACGCAGTATTTT
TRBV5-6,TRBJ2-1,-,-,CASSSVGGRDEQFF,TGTGCCAGCAGCTCAGTCGGGGGGCGGGATGAGCAGTTCTTC
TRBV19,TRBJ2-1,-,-,CASSPEVGWDEQFF,TGTGCCAGTAGCCCCGAGGTGGGCTGGGATGAGCAGTTCTTC
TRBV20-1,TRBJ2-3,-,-,CSARETRDTDTQYF,TGCAGTGCTAGAGAGACGAGGGACACAGATACGCAGTATTTT
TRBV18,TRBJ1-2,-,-,CASSAQTDGSNYGYTF,TGTGCCAGCTCAGCACAGACGGACGGATCTAACTATGGCTACACCTTC
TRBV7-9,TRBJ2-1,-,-,CARSMGNNEQFF,TGTGCCCGCTCCATGGGCAACAATGAGCAGTTCTTC
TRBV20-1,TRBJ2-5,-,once,CSPWEGETQYF,TGCAGTCCATGGGAAGGAGAGACCCAGTACTTC
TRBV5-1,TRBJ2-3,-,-,CASSLLQGTDTQYF,TGCGCCAGCAGCTTGCTCCAGGGGACAGATACGCAGTATTTT
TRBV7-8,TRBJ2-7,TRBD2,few,CASSLEAGGSYEQYF,TGTGCCAGCAGCTTAGAAGCGGGAGGGTCCTACGAGCAGTACTTC
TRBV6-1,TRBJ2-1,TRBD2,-,CASSVSGRSGEQFF,TGTGCCAGCAGTGTTAGCGGGAGGAGCGGTGAGCAGTTCTTC
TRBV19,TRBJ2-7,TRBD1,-,CASSRPDRAVYEQYF,TGTGCCAGTAGTAGGCCGGACAGGGCCGTCTACGAGCAGTACTTC
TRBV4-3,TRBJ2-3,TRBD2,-,CASSQDLGGLAGGRTDTQYF,TGCGCCAGCAGCCAAGATCTAGGAGGACTAGCGGGAGGTAGGACAGATACGCAGTATTTT
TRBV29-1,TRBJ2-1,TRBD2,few,CSVVSGGLYNEQFF,TGCAGCGTTGTTAGCGGGGGCCTCTACAATGAGCAGTTCTTC
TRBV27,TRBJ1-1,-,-,CASSFEGYTEAFF,TGTGCCAGCAGTTTTGAGGGTTACACTGAAGCTTTCTTT
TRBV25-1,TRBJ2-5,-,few,CASSEGREETQYF,TGTGCCAGCAGTGAGGGACGGGAAGAGACCCAGTACTTC
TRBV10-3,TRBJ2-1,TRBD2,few,CAIGLAGGGNYNEQFF,TGTGCCATCGGACTAGCGGGAGGGGGGAACTACAATGAGCAGTTCTTC
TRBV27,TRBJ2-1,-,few,CASSSLGESSSYNEQFF,TGTGCCAGCAGTTCGCTGGGGGAGTCTAGCTCCTACAATGAGCAGTTCTTC
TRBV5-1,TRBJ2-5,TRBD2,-,CASSSTSGANEQYF,TGCGCCAGCAGCTCGACAAGCGGGGCTAATGAGCAGTACTTC
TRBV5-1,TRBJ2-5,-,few,CASSLEAAQETQYF,TGCGCCAGCAGCTTGGAGGCCGCCCAAGAGACCCAGTACTTC
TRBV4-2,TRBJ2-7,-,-,CASSQEVPGHEQYF,TGTGCCAGCAGCCAAGAGGTCCCCGGCCACGAGCAGTACTTC
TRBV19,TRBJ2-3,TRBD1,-,CASSISHRGADTQYF,TGTGCCAGTAGTATCTCCCACAGGGGTGCAGATACGCAGTATTTT
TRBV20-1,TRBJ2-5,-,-,CSAHRTNQETQYF,TGCAGTGCCCACCGGACGAACCAAGAGACCCAGTACTTC
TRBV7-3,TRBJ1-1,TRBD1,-,CASSPGQENTEAFF,TGTGCCAGCAGCCCAGGACAGGAGAATACTGAAGCTTTCTTT
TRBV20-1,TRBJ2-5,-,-,CSARLETQYF,TGCAGTGCTAGGCTTGAGACCCAGTACTTC
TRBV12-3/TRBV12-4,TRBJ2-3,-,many,CASSFERVSNTQYF,TGTGCCAGCAGTTTTGAGAGGGTTTCAAATACGCAGTATTTT
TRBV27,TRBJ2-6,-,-,CASSFADNSGANVLTF,TGTGCCAGCAGTTTCGCAGACAACTCTGGGGCCAACGTCCTGACTTTC
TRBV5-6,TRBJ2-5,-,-,CASSRTPGETQYF,TGTGCCAGCAGCCGGACGCCAGGGGAGACCCAGTACTTC
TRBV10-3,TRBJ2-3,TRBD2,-,CAIQASGIFYTQYF,TGTGCCATCCAGGCTAGCGGGATCTTCTATACGCAGTATTTT